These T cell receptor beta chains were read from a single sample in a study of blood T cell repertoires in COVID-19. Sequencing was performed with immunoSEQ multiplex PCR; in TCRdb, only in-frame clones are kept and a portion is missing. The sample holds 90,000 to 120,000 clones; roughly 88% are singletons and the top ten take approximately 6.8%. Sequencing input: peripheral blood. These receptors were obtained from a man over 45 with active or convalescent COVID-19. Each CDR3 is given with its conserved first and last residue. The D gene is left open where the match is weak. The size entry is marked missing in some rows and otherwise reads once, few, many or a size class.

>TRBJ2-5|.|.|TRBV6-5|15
TGTGCCAGCAGTTACGGCAGGTCTTTCCAAGAGACCCAGTACTTC
CASSYGRSFQETQYF
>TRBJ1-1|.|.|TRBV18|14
TGTGCCAGCTCACCAATGGCCGCAGGAACTGAAGCTTTCTTT
CASSPMAAGTEAFF
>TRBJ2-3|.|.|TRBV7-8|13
TGTGCCAGCAACCCGGGACTCACAGATACGCAGTATTTT
CASNPGLTDTQYF
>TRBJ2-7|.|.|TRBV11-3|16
TGTGCCAGCAGCTTAGGTGAGCGGACAGTTATACTCGAGCAGTACTTC
CASSLGERTVILEQYF
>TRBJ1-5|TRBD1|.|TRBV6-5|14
TGTGCCAGCACGACAGGGGTTAGCAATCAGCCCCAGCATTTT
CASTTGVSNQPQHF
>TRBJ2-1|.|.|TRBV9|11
TGTGCCAGCAGCGTAGGTGAGGAGCAGTTCTTC
CASSVGEEQFF
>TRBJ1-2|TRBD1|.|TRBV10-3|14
TGTGCCATCAGTGAGTCGGGGACAGGGTATGGCTACACCTTC
CAISESGTGYGYTF
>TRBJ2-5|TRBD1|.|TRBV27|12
TGTGCCAGCAGTTTTTCAGGGGGGACCCAGTACTTC
CASSFSGGTQYF
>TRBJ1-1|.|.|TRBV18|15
TGTGCCAGCTCACCAGACAGGTCGTGGAACACTGAAGCTTTCTTT
CASSPDRSWNTEAFF
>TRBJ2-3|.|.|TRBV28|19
TGTGCCAGCAGTCCCCCGGGGGACGCTCCCCTTTTGAGCACAGATACGCAGTATTTT
CASSPPGDAPLLSTDTQYF
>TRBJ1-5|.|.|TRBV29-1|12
TGCAGCGTTGCGGACGGGGAGAAGCCCCAGCATTTT
CSVADGEKPQHF
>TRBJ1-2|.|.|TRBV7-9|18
TGTGCCAGCAGCTTAGCGGGGGGGCCGCCTCGACCTTACTATGGCTACACCTTC
CASSLAGGPPRPYYGYTF
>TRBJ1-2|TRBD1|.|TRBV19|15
TGTGCCAGTCAAAGACAGGGTCAAGCTAACTATGGCTACACCTTC
CASQRQGQANYGYTF
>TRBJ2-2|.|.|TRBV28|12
TGTGCCAGCAGTCCACTAGTCGGGGAGCTGTTTTTT
CASSPLVGELFF
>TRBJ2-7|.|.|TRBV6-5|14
TGTGCCAGCAGTCCCCGACGGGACTCCTACGAGCAGTACTTC
CASSPRRDSYEQYF
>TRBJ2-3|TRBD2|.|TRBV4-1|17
TGCGCCAGCAGCCAAGGGCGACTAGCGGGAGGGCCAGATACGCAGTATTTT
CASSQGRLAGGPDTQYF
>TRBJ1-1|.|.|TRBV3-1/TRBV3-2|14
TGTGCCAGCAGCCAAGATCCGAGGGACACTGAAGCTTTCTTT
CASSQDPRDTEAFF
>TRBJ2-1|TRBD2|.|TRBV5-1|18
TGCGCCAGCAGCGCCGGGACTAGAACTATATCACTAGGGGATGAGCAGTTCTTC
CASSAGTRTISLGDEQFF
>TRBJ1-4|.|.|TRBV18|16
TGTGCCAGCTCACCCATCTTCAGGCCTGGTGGTGAAAAACTGTTTTTT
CASSPIFRPGGEKLFF
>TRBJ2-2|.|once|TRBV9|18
TGTGCCAGCAGCGCCCGTTACAGGACAGCCATGAACACCGGGGAGCTGTTTTTT
CASSARYRTAMNTGELFF
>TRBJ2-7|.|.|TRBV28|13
TGTGCCAGCAGTTTAGGCGGGCCCTACGAGCAGTACTTC
CASSLGGPYEQYF
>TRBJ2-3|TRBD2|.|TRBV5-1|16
TGCGCCAGCAGCCTCGGGACTAGCGGGTCAGCAGATACGCAGTATTTT
CASSLGTSGSADTQYF
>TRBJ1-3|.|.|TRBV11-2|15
TGTGCCAGCAGCTTAGGGCTCTTCTCTGGAAACACCATATATTTT
CASSLGLFSGNTIYF
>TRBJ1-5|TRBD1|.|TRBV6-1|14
TGTGCCAGCAGTGAACAGGGGGGCACTCAGCCCCAGCATTTT
CASSEQGGTQPQHF
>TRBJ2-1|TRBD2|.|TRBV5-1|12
TGCGCCAGCAGCCTAGCGGACAATGAGCAGTTCTTC
CASSLADNEQFF
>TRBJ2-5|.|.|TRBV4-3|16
TGCGCCAGCAGCCAAGACAGGGCTTCCCCCCAAGAGACCCAGTACTTC
CASSQDRASPQETQYF
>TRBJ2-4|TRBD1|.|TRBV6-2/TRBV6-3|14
TGTGCCAGCAGTGACAGGGATTTTAGGGGCATTCAGTACTTC
CASSDRDFRGIQYF
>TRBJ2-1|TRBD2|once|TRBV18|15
TGTGCCAGCACGGGACTAGCGGGAGTTTACAATGAGCAGTTCTTC
CASTGLAGVYNEQFF